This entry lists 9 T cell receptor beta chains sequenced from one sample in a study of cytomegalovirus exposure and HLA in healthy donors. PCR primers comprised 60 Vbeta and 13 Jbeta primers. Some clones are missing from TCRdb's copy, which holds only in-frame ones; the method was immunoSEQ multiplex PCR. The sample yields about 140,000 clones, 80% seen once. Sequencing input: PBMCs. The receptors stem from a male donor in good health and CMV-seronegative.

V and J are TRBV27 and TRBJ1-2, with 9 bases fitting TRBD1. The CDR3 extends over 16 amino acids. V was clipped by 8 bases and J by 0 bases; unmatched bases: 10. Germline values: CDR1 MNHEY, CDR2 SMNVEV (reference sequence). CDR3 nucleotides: TGTGCCAGCGGGGGACAGGGTACAGTCCCTAACTATGGCTACACCTTC. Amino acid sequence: CASGGQGTVPNYGYTF.

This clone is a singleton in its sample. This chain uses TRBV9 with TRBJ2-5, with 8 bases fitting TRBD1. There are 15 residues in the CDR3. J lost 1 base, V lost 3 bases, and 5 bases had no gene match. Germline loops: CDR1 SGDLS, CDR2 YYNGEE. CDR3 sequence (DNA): TGTGCCAGCAGCGCCCAAGGACAGGGCCAAGAGACCCAGTACTTC. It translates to CASSAQGQGQETQYF.

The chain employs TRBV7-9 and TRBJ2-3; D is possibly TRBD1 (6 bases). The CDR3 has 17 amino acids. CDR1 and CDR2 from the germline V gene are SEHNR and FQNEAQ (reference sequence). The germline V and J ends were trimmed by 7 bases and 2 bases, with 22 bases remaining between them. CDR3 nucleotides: TGTGCCAGCACCTCTATGAAGGTCACAGGGCCCACAGATACGCAGTATTTT. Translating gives CASTSMKVTGPTDTQYF.

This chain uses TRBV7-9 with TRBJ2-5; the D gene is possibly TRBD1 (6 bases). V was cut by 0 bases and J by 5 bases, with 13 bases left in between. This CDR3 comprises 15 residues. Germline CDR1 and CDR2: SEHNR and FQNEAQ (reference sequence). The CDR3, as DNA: TGTGCCAGCAGCTTAGCCCTCGTGGGGGCCGAGACCCAGTACTTC. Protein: CASSLALVGAETQYF.

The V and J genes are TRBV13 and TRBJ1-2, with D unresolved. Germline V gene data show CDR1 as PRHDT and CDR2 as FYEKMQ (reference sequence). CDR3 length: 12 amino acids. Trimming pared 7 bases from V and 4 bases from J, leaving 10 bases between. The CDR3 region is CASTQEGYGYTF. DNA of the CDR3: TGTGCCAGCACCCAGGAGGGCTATGGCTACACCTTC.

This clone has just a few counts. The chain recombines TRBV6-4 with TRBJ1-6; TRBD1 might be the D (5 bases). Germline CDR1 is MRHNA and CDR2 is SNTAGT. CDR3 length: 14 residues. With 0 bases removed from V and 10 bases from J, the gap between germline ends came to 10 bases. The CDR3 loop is CASSDSPEGSPLHF. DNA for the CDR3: TGTGCCAGCAGTGACTCTCCGGAGGGGTCACCCCTCCACTTT.

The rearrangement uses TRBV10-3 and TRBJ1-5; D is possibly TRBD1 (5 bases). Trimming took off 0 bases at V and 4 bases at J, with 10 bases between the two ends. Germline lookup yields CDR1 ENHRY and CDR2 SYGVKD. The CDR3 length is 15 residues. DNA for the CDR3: TGTGCCATCAGTGAGTCGACGGGGGGAAATCAGCCCCAGCATTTT. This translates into CAISESTGGNQPQHF.

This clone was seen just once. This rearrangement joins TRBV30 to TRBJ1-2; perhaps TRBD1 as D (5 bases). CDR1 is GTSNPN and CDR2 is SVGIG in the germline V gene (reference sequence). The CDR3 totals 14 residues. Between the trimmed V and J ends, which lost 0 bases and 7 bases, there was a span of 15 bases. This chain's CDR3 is CAWSVGQGWGGYTF. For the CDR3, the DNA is TGTGCCTGGAGTGTAGGTCAGGGATGGGGTGGCTACACCTTC.

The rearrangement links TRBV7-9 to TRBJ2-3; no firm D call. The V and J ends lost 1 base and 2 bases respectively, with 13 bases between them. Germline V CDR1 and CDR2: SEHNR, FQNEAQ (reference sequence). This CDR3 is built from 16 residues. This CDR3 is CASSLVGPSVTDTQYF. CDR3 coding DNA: TGTGCCAGCAGCTTAGTGGGCCCCTCCGTCACAGATACGCAGTATTTT.